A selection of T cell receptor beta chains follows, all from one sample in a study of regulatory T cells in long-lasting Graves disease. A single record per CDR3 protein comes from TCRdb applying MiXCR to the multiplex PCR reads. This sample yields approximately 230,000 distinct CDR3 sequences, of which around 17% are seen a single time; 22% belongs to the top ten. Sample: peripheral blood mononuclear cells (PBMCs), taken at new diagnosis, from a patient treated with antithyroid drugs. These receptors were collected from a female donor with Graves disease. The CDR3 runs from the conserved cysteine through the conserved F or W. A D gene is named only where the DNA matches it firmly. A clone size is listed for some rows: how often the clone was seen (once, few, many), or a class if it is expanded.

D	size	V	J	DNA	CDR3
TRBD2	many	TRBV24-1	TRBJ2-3	TGTGCCACCAGTGCCCCGGGACTAGCGGCAGATACGCAGTATTTT	CATSAPGLAADTQYF
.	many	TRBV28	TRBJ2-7	TGTGCCAGCAGTTTATCCATGCCGGGATCCTACGAGCAGTACTTC	CASSLSMPGSYEQYF
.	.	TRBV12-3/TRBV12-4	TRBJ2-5	TGTGCCAGCAGTTTATCTCGTCGGGAGACCCAGTACTTC	CASSLSRRETQYF
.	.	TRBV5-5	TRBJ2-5	TGTGCCAGCAGTTGGGGGGAGGCGATGGAGACCCAGTACTTC	CASSWGEAMETQYF
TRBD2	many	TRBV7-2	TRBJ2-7	TGTGCCAGCAGCCTTACTAGCGGGAGAAAGCACGAGCAGTACTTC	CASSLTSGRKHEQYF
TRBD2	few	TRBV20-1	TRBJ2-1	TGCAGTGCTAGAAGGCTAGCGGGCTCGAGCTCCTACAATGAGCAGTTCTTC	CSARRLAGSSSYNEQFF
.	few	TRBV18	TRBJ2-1	TGTGCCAGCTCACCGACAGCCCCCTACAATGAGCAGTTCTTC	CASSPTAPYNEQFF
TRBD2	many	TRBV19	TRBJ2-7	TGTGCCAGTAGTCCAAGGGGGACTAGCGGGTACGAGCAGTACTTC	CASSPRGTSGYEQYF
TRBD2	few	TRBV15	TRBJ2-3	TGTGCCACCAGCAGAACGACTAGCGGGCGATTTAGGCAGTATTTT	CATSRTTSGRFRQYF
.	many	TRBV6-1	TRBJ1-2	TGTGCCAGCAGTGAAATGGGAGGCCGGCAGGGGAAGCATGGCTACACCTTC	CASSEMGGRQGKHGYTF
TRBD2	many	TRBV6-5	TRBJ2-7	TGTGCCAGCAGTTACTCAACTAGCGGGAGTAGCTCCTACGAGCAGTACTTC	CASSYSTSGSSSYEQYF
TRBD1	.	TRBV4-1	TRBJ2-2	TGCGCCAGCAGCCAAGATGCAGGGGGAACCGGGGAGCTGTTTTTT	CASSQDAGGTGELFF
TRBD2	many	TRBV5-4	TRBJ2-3	TGTGCCAGCAGCGTTCAGCGGGAGCGGGGAGATACGCAGTATTTT	CASSVQRERGDTQYF
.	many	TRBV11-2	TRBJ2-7	TGTGCCAGCAGCTTAGCCCCCTACGAGCAGTACTTC	CASSLAPYEQYF
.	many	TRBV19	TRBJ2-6	TGTGCCAGTAGTAAGGGGGACTCTGCTGGGGCCAACGTCCTGACTTTC	CASSKGDSAGANVLTF
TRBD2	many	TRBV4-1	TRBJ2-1	TGCGCCAGCAGCCAAAGTACTAGCGGGCAGATACAGTTCTTC	CASSQSTSGQIQFF
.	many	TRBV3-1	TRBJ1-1	TGTGCCAGCAGCTCCCCGGACTGGAACACTGAAGCTTTCTTT	CASSSPDWNTEAFF
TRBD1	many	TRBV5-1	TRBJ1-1	TGCGCCAGCAGCCGCGGGACAGGGGCACTTGAAGCTTTCTTT	CASSRGTGALEAFF
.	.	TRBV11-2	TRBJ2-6	TGTGCCAGCAGCCCCCGGGCGGCTGGGGCCAACGTCCTGACTTTC	CASSPRAAGANVLTF
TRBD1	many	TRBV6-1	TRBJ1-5	TGTGCCAGCAGTGAAAGGGGGACAGGTAATCAGCCCCAGCATTTT	CASSERGTGNQPQHF
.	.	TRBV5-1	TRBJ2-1	TGCGCCAGCAGCGCGGAGCCTGGCCGGGGAGGATTCTTC	CASSAEPGRGGFF
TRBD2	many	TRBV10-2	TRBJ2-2	TGCGCCAGCAGTGAGCCCGGACTAGCGGGAGTTCACGGGGAGCTGTTTTTT	CASSEPGLAGVHGELFF
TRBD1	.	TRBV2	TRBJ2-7	TGTGCCAGCAGTGAAGCGGGACAGGACGAGCAGTACTTC	CASSEAGQDEQYF
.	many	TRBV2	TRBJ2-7	TGTGCCAGCAGTGGGCAGGGGTTGAACGAGCAGTACTTC	CASSGQGLNEQYF
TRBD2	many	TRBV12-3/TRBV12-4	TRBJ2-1	TGTGCCAGCAGCCCTAGCGGAGTTTACAATGAGCAGTTCTTC	CASSPSGVYNEQFF
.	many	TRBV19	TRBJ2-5	TGTGCCAGTACAACCAAGGGAGGAGAGACCCAGTACTTC	CASTTKGGETQYF
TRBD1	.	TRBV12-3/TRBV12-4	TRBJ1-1	TGTGCCAGCAGTTCCCCGGACAGGGTTGATTCCACTGAAGCTTTCTTT	CASSSPDRVDSTEAFF
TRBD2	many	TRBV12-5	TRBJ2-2	TGTGCTAGTGGTTTGGCCGTAGCGGGAGGGCCCGGGGAGCTGTTTTTT	CASGLAVAGGPGELFF
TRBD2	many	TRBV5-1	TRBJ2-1	TGCGCCAGCAGCTTGGAACTAGCGTATGGGGATGAGCAGTTCTTC	CASSLELAYGDEQFF
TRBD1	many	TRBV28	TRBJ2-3	TGTGCCAGCAGTGAAATGGGACAGGGAAGAGGGGATACGCAGTATTTT	CASSEMGQGRGDTQYF
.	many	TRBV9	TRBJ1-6	TGTGCCAGCAACGGAGCCGTCAATTCACCCCTCCACTTT	CASNGAVNSPLHF
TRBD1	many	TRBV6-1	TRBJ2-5	TGTGCCAGCAATCGAGAGGCAGGGGGCGGAGAGACCCAGTACTTC	CASNREAGGGETQYF
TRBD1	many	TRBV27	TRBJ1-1	TGTGCCAGCAGTCAGGGGGCCTACACTGAAGCTTTCTTT	CASSQGAYTEAFF
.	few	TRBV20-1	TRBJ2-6	TGCAGTGCTGCCAGGGGTCGGGCCAACGTCCTGACTTTC	CSAARGRANVLTF
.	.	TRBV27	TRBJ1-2	TGTGCCAGCAGTCCCTATAGCTTCCGACCCTATGGCTACACCTTC	CASSPYSFRPYGYTF
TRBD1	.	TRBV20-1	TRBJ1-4	TGCAGTGCCGACAGGGGGGCTGAGGAAAAACTGTTTTTT	CSADRGAEEKLFF
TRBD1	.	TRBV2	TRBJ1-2	TGTGCCAGCACCAGGGACTCAGGGGGCGAACGAGGCTACACCTTC	CASTRDSGGERGYTF
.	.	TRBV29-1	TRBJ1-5	TGCAGCGTTGAAGATTACAGCTACACAGATACGCAGCATTTT	CSVEDYSYTDTQHF
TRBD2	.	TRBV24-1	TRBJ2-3	TGTGCCACCAGTGATTCGGGACTAGCGGGGTCCCCGGATACGCAGTATTTT	CATSDSGLAGSPDTQYF
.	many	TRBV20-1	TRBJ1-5	TGCAGTGCTAGAGGTGGGGGACGGAGTAGCAATCAGCCCCAGCATTTT	CSARGGGRSSNQPQHF
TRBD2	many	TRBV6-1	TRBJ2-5	TGTGCCACCCATAGCGGGACGTTCCAAGAGACCCAGTACTTC	CATHSGTFQETQYF
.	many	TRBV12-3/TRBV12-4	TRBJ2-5	TGTGCCAGCAGTTTTCGTACAGGGTCAGAGACCCAGTACTTC	CASSFRTGSETQYF
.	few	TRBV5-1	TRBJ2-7	TGCGCCAGCAGCTTGGGCGGAGGGGGCGAGCAGTACTTC	CASSLGGGGEQYF
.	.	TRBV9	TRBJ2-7	TGTGCCAGCAGCGTAGACCCCCCCCCCGGGACTTCTTACGAGCAGTACTTC	CASSVDPPPGTSYEQYF
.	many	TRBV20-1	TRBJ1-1	TGCAGTAAGGGGAGTACGACTGAAGCTTTCTTT	CSKGSTTEAFF